This passage covers 11 T cell receptor beta chains from one sample sequenced in a study of OX40 agonist ivuxolimab in advanced cancers. The library came from the immunoSEQ multiplex PCR assay. TCRdb carries this immuneACCESS record with in-frame sequences only. Its versions omit some clonotypes, under half of them owing to an unresolved V gene in the studies checked, with the rest unexplained. The sample records about 98,000 clones, roughly 93% of which are singletons. Around 0.28% of the sample comes from the top ten. This sample comprised CD4+ or CD8+ T cells sorted from blood, obtained in a trial of the OX40 agonist ivuxolimab. All receptors derive from an adult with an advanced solid tumor such as melanoma, head and neck, liver or kidney cancer.

J is TRBJ2-1 and V is TRBV28; 14 bases align to TRBD2. The ends lost 9 bases at V and 6 bases at J; junction bases unmatched: 7. The CDR3 has 15 residues. CDR1 and CDR2 from the germline V gene are MDHEN and SYDVKM. The CDR3 here is CASRLAGGPANEQFF. The CDR3 bases are TGTGCCAGTCGACTAGCGGGGGGGCCTGCCAATGAGCAGTTCTTC.

This clone was detected only once. DNA for the CDR3: TGTGCCAGCAGCTTGGCCACAGGGGGAGGGTTTACAGATACGCAGTATTTT. Protein: CASSLATGGGFTDTQYF. This chain connects TRBV5-4 to TRBJ2-3; D possibly corresponds to TRBD1 (8 bases). Germline loops: CDR1 SGHNT, CDR2 YYREEE (reference sequence). Trimming took 0 bases from V and 3 from J, leaving 17 bases between them. This CDR3 contains 17 residues.

The CDR3 protein is CASSPTSGFTDTQYF. In DNA form, the CDR3 reads TGTGCCAGCAGCCCGACTAGCGGTTTCACAGATACGCAGTATTTT. The chain links TRBV7-2 to TRBJ2-3; TRBD2 matches 9 bases. CDR3 length equals 15 residues. Trimming removed 5 bases from V and 2 bases from J; junction bases left unmatched: 5. The germline CDR1 and CDR2 sequences are SGHTA and FQGNSA.

The J gene is TRBJ2-6, the V gene TRBV7-3; no reliable D call. Germline V CDR1 and CDR2: SGHTA, FQGTGA. This CDR3 has 14 residues. V shed 3 bases and J shed 1 base, with 4 bases lying between them. In DNA, the CDR3 is TGTGCCAGCAGCTTTATGTCTGGGGCCAACGTCCTGACTTTC. Protein product: CASSFMSGANVLTF.

The rearrangement uses TRBV6-4 and TRBJ1-5, with TRBD1 as a possible D gene (6 bases). Germline CDR1 MRHNA, CDR2 SNTAGT. The CDR3 extends over 14 amino acids. Trimming removed 5 bases from V and 10 bases from J, with 18 bases in between. The chain's CDR3 is CASSLGGSRGPQHF. The CDR3 nucleotides are TGTGCCAGCAGTCTAGGGGGTTCTAGGGGACCCCAGCATTTT.

Notes on this clone: The sample holds other DNA sequences that translate to the same CDR3. The chain employs TRBV2 and TRBJ2-2; D call uncertain. Germline V gives CDR1 SNHLY, CDR2 FYNNEI. The CDR3 totals 11 residues. The V and J ends lost 9 bases and 0 bases respectively, with 2 bases between them. The CDR3 protein is CASSNTGELFF. DNA of the CDR3: TGTGCCAGTTCGAACACCGGGGAGCTGTTTTTT.

The J gene is TRBJ2-1, the V gene TRBV11-3; no definite D call. Germline CDR1 reads SGHNT; CDR2 reads YENEEA. The CDR3 spans 11 residues. Trimming pared 5 bases from V and 8 bases from J, leaving 7 bases between. In nucleotides, the CDR3 is TGTGCCAGCAGCCCCCGGGATGAGCAGTTCTTC. Protein: CASSPRDEQFF.

The V and J genes are TRBV29-1 and TRBJ2-5, with D perhaps TRBD1 (5 bases). Per germline, CDR1 SQVTM and CDR2 ANQGSEA. Trimming pared 7 bases from V and 6 bases from J, leaving 18 bases between. This CDR3 spans 13 amino acids. DNA of the CDR3: TGCAGCGCTGCGGTGAAAGGGGCGAAGACCCAGTACTTC. The encoded protein is CSAAVKGAKTQYF.

This clone was found a few times. The gene calls are TRBV10-1 and TRBJ1-6; D is ambiguous. The length of the CDR3 is 16 residues. Germline V gives CDR1 WNHNN, CDR2 SYGVQD (reference sequence). V was cut by 1 base and J by 2 bases, with 9 bases left in between. The CDR3 loop reads CASSEYGKTYNSPLHF. The DNA of the CDR3 is TGCGCCAGCAGTGAGTACGGGAAAACCTATAATTCACCCCTCCACTTT.

This chain uses TRBV19 with TRBJ2-3; no definite D call. V shed 6 bases and J shed 0 bases, with 7 bases lying between them. This CDR3 contains 13 residues. Germline CDR1 LNHDA, CDR2 SQIVND (reference sequence). The DNA of the CDR3 is TGTGCCAGTAGCTATCCTAGCACAGATACGCAGTATTTT. As protein: CASSYPSTDTQYF.

The V and J genes are TRBV11-2 and TRBJ1-6; D call uncertain. The ends were cut back, 1 base at V and 6 bases at J, with 4 bases in the middle. CDR1 and CDR2 (germline): SGHAT, FQNNGV. This CDR3 contains 13 residues. In DNA form, the CDR3 reads TGTGCCAGCAGCTTAGTCCGTAATTCACCCCTCCACTTT. Translation: CASSLVRNSPLHF. Based on the CDR3 plus reference TRBV11-2 and TRBJ1-6, the full variable domain is EAGVAQSPRYKIIEKRQSVAFWCNPISGHATLYWYQQILGQGPKLLIQFQNNGVVDDSQLPKDRFSAERLKGVDSTLKIQPAKLEDSAVYLCASSLVRNSPLHFGNGTRLTVT.